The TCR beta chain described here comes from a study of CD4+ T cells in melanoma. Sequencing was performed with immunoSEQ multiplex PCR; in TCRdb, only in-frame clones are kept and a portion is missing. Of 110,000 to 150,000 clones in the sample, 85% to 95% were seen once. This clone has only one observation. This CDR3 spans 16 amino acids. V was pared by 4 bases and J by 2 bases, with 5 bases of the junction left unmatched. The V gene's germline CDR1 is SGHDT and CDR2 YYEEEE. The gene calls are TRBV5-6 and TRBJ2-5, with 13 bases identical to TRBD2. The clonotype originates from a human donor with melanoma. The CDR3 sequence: CASSRTSGGEQETQYF. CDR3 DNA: TGTGCCAGCAGCCGAACTAGCGGGGGGGAACAAGAGACCCAGTACTTC.